A single sample gave rise to the 11 T cell receptor beta chains below, sequenced in a study of blood T cell repertoires in COVID-19. TCRdb's copy holds only in-frame clones and misses some; the assay was immunoSEQ multiplex PCR. The sample includes 200,000 to 300,000 clones, roughly four fifths seen only once; the top ten take less than 4%. The sequenced sample consisted of PBMCs or T cells enriched from blood (not recorded which). The receptors were gathered from a woman between 40 and 55 years old who had been exposed to COVID-19.

The chain has TRBV7-2 and TRBJ1-5, with D perhaps matching TRBD1 (6 bases). V was clipped by 1 base and J by 6 bases, with 10 bases between them. The CDR3 spans 14 residues. Germline V gives CDR1 SGHTA, CDR2 FQGNSA. The CDR3 sequence: CASSLVAGAQPQHF. The CDR3, as DNA: TGTGCCAGCAGCTTAGTGGCAGGGGCTCAGCCCCAGCATTTT.

This clone was found a few times. This chain joins TRBV6-2 or TRBV6-3 and TRBJ2-7, with TRBD2 identical over 9 bases. CDR3 length equals 18 residues. V shed 0 bases and J 0 bases; nucleotides not matched to a gene: 9. Germline lookup yields CDR1 MNHEY and CDR2 SVGEGT. CDR3 amino acids: CASSYSPLAGSYSYEQYF. The CDR3 DNA follows: TGTGCCAGCAGTTACTCACCCCTAGCGGGGTCGTACTCCTACGAGCAGTACTTC.

This chain uses TRBV3-1 (or the pseudogene TRBV3-2) with TRBJ1-6, with D tentatively TRBD1 (6 bases). The CDR3 spans 15 residues. Germline CDR1 is LGHDT and CDR2 is YNNKEL (reference sequence). V was clipped by 5 bases and J by 7 bases, with 15 bases between them. CDR3: CASSSRSTGNSPLHF. The CDR3 bases are TGTGCCAGCAGCTCAAGGTCAACAGGGAATTCACCCCTCCACTTT.

V is TRBV7-2 and J is TRBJ2-3; 7 nucleotides align to TRBD2. This CDR3 spans 17 amino acids. Trimming took 1 base from V and 3 from J; bases not matched to a gene: 10. CDR1 is SGHTA and CDR2 is FQGNSA in the germline V gene. The CDR3 nucleotides are TGTGCCAGCAGCTTAGTTGCTGGGGGGGGGAGGACAGATACGCAGTATTTT. It yields the protein CASSLVAGGGRTDTQYF.

The chain joins TRBV7-9 to TRBJ2-3; 10 bases align to TRBD2. This CDR3 contains 16 residues. Germline V CDR1 and CDR2: SEHNR, FQNEAQ (reference sequence). V shed 1 base and J 6 bases; nucleotides not matched to a gene: 7. The CDR3 loop is CASSLGLAGAGDTQYF. CDR3 DNA sequence: TGTGCCAGCAGCTTAGGTCTAGCGGGGGCTGGGGATACGCAGTATTTT.

The V and J genes are TRBV5-1 and TRBJ2-7, with D perhaps matching TRBD1 (6 bases). With 2 bases removed from V and 6 bases from J, the gap between germline ends came to 15 bases. The CDR3 has 14 amino acids. Per germline, CDR1 SGHRS and CDR2 YFSETQ. The CDR3 sequence: CASSFASRDTEQYF. The CDR3 DNA reads as TGCGCCAGCAGCTTTGCAAGCCGGGACACCGAGCAGTACTTC.

This chain joins TRBV4-2 and TRBJ2-7, with 7 bases identical to TRBD2. The CDR3 is 14 residues long. Trimming removed 4 bases from V and 5 bases from J; junction bases left unmatched: 8. In germline, CDR1 is LGHNA, CDR2 YNFKEQ. The CDR3, as DNA: TGTGCCAGCAGCCCGGGGAGGGTCTCAGACGAGCAGTACTTC. This encodes CASSPGRVSDEQYF.

The chain is built from TRBV5-4 and TRBJ2-7, with 8 bases matching TRBD2. Germline values: CDR1 SGHNT, CDR2 YYREEE (reference sequence). The CDR3 has 14 residues. The V segment lost 7 bases and the J segment 0 bases; nucleotides outside the gene matches: 6. CDR3 region: CASQIAGTSYEQYF. DNA for the CDR3: TGTGCCAGCCAAATAGCGGGAACCTCCTACGAGCAGTACTTC.

The chain combines TRBV7-2 with TRBJ2-3; 11 bases are a match to TRBD2. Germline CDR1 and CDR2: SGHTA and FQGNSA. J was trimmed by 5 bases and V by 1 base; bases with no gene match: 8. The CDR3 has 17 residues. CDR3 in amino acids: CASSLDKLGTSGDTQYF. In DNA, the CDR3 is TGTGCCAGCAGCTTAGATAAACTCGGGACTAGCGGAGATACGCAGTATTTT.

This sequence joins TRBV28 and TRBJ2-1, with D tentatively TRBD1 (5 bases). The CDR3 sequence is 14 residues long. V shed 7 bases and J shed 5 bases, with 15 bases lying between them. Germline CDR1 and CDR2: MDHEN and SYDVKM. Here the CDR3 reads CASTQAGAHNEQFF. Written as DNA, the CDR3 is TGTGCCAGCACCCAGGCTGGGGCCCACAATGAGCAGTTCTTC.

The V gene is TRBV4-3, the J gene TRBJ1-2, with 11 nucleotides matching TRBD1. This CDR3 region has 14 residues. V lost 1 base, J lost 13 bases, and 8 bases stayed unmatched. The V gene's germline CDR1 is LGHNA and CDR2 YSLEER. CDR3 DNA: TGCGCCAGCAGCCAAGGATCAGGACAGGGGGCGTTCACCTTC. It translates to CASSQGSGQGAFTF.